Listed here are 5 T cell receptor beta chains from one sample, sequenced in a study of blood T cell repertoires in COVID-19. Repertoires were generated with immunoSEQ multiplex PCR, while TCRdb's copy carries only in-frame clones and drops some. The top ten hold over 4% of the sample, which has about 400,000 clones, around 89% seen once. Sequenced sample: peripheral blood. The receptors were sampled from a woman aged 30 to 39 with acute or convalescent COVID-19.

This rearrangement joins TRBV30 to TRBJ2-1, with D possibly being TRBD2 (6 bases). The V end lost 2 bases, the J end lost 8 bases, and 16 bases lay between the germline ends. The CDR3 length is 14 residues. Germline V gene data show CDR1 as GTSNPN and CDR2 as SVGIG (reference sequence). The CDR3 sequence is CAWSIGTSPHEQFF. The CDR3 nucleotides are TGTGCCTGGAGTATCGGGACTTCCCCCCATGAGCAGTTCTTC.

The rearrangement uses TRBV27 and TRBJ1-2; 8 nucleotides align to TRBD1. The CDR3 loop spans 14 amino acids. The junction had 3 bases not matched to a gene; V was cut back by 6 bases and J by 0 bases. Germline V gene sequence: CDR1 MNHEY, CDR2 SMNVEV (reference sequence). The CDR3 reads CASRPGGSNYGYTF. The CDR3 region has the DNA TGTGCCAGCAGACCAGGGGGCTCTAACTATGGCTACACCTTC.

The CDR3 protein is CASSQGTGGSYEQYF. The CDR3 DNA reads TGTGCCAGCAGCCAAGGGACAGGGGGCTCCTACGAGCAGTACTTC. The chain joins TRBV11-3 to TRBJ2-7; the match to TRBD1 covers 11 bases. CDR1 is SGHNT, CDR2 YENEEA, per germline. V shed 5 bases, J shed 0 bases, and the junction held 3 bases outside the gene matches. This CDR3 region has 15 residues.

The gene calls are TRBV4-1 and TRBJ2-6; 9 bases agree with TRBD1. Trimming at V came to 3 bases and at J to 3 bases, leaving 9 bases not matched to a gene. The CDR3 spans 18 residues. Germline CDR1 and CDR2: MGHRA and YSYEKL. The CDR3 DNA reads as TGCGCCAGCAGCCAGGAAACAGGGGGCCTACTTGGGGCCAACGTCCTGACTTTC. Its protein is CASSQETGGLLGANVLTF.

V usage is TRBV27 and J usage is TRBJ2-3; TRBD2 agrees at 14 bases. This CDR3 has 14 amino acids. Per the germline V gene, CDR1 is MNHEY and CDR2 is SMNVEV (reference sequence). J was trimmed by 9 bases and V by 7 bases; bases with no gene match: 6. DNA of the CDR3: TGTGCCAGCACGACTAGCGGGGGGGCTGGCACGCAGTATTTT. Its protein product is CASTTSGGAGTQYF.